This T cell receptor beta chain was sequenced in a study of cytomegalovirus exposure and HLA in healthy donors. Study at large: Out of 150 million to 200 million T cells, an earlier analysis found fewer than 140 million unique TCR beta sequences in total.

PCR involved 60 Vbeta and 13 Jbeta primers. In the authors' workflow: Later analysis identified around 85 million unique TCR beta chains, about 10 million shared. The data were produced by immunoSEQ multiplex PCR, yet TCRdb's version contains in-frame clones alone and is incomplete. The DNA gave D and trimming, while V, J and clone size come from that table. The sample includes approximately 150,000 clones, around 78% of them seen just once. Study observations and caveats: There were some public TCRs occurring in many donors, but most TCR sequences were rare. Later on, analysis showed that most CMV-associated TCR beta chains appeared to be HLA-restricted.

Turning to this clone: The antigen is undetermined.

This clonotype originated in a woman aged 40 to 50 in good health and CMV-seronegative. The sample consisted of PBMCs.

The CDR3, as DNA: TGTGCCAGCAGCTCTGCTAGCGGGAGAAGTAGCAATGAGCAGTTCTTC. Translating gives CASSSASGRSSNEQFF. V is TRBV11-2 and J is TRBJ2-1; 10 bases fit TRBD2. V was pared by 4 bases and J by 6 bases, with 9 bases of the junction left unmatched. The CDR3 totals 16 residues. Germline CDR1 reads SGHAT; CDR2 reads FQNNGV. The full variable domain, with the rest looked up from reference TRBV11-2 and TRBJ2-1, is EAGVAQSPRYKIIEKRQSVAFWCNPISGHATLYWYQQILGQGPKLLIQFQNNGVVDDSQLPKDRFSAERLKGVDSTLKIQPAKLEDSAVYLCASSSASGRSSNEQFFGPGTRLTVL.